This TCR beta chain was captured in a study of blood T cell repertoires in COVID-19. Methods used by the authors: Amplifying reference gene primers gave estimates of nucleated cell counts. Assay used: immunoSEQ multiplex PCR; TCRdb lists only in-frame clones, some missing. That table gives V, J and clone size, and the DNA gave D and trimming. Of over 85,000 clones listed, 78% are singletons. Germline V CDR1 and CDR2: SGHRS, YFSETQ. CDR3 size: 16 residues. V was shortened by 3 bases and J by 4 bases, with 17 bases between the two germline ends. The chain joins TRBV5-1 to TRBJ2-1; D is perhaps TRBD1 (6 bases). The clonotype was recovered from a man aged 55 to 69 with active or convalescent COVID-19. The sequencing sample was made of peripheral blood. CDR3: CASSSLTGTMYNEQFF. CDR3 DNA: TGCGCCAGCAGCTCACTCACCGGGACAATGTACAATGAGCAGTTCTTC. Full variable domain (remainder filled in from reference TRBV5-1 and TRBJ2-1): KAGVTQTPRYLIKTRGQQVTLSCSPISGHRSVSWYQQTPGQGLQFLFEYFSETQRNKGNFPGRFSGRQFSNSRSEMNVSTLELGDSALYLCASSSLTGTMYNEQFFGPGTRLTVL.